Here is one TCR beta chain with its context. The data belong to a study of beta chain features in type 1 diabetes. Trimming removed 1 base at V and 0 bases at J, with 7 bases between. There are 14 residues in the CDR3. The germline CDR1 and CDR2 sequences are LNHNV and YYDKDF (reference sequence). Expressed TCRB transcripts were sequenced because the entire RNA isolate underwent reverse transcription. Assay: immunoSEQ multiplex PCR; the TCRdb copy retains only in-frame clones and omits some. The data contain approximately 380,000 clones, about 14% of them seen just once; the ten biggest clones take up about 0.018%.

The chain employs TRBV15 and TRBJ2-7; D not certain. This sequence originates from a young woman in good health. The sample was naive CD4+ T cells from blood. CDR3 DNA: TGTGCCACCAGCAGAGGCCAGGTCTCCTACGAGCAGTACTTC. Translating gives CATSRGQVSYEQYF.